Sequencing of this T cell receptor beta chain was carried out in a study of neurological immune-mediated disorders. General observations from the study: The absence of shared CDR3 amino acid sequences among expanded clones across subjects suggests private repertoires in all groups.

Points on this clonotype: Its specificity is unknown.

From 15-18 subjects, over 170 million TCR-beta sequences were obtained in each sequencing run. MiXCR was run by TCRdb on the 5' RACE reads, yielding one entry per CDR3 protein. The sample lists roughly 50,000 distinct CDR3 sequences; approximately 12% were seen once. Preparation of the unsorted libraries drew on 2 million PBMCs stored at -80 C. This TCR derives from a woman in her sixties with HTLV-1-associated myelopathy (HAM/TSP). Sequencing used PBMCs.

The CDR3 DNA is TGTGCCAGCAGCCAGACTAGCGGGAGTAGGGTTGAGCAGTTCTTC. Translation gives CASSQTSGSRVEQFF. This chain links TRBV5-5 with TRBJ2-1, with 12 bases identical to TRBD2. V dropped 4 bases and J dropped 9; count of bases not matched to a gene: 8. CDR3 size: 15 residues. The germline V gene encodes CDR1 SGHKS and CDR2 YYEKEE (reference sequence).